One T cell receptor (beta chain) is described in this entry. Its target is unknown. This sample stems from a study of post-analysis software for immune sequencing data. Study findings and constraints: Strong co-clustering by F measure linked samples that shared a preparation batch. Five or six TRBV segments were more frequent in patients than controls; TRBV5-6, TRBV5-1 and TRBV20-1 belonged to this group.

In germline, CDR1 is MDHEN, CDR2 SYDVKM. V lost 2 bases and J lost 6; bases outside the gene matches: 9. The CDR3 extends over 16 amino acids. Unique molecular identifiers were built into the TCR beta cDNA libraries. MiXCR, applied by TCRdb to the PCR reads, yields one record per CDR3 protein. The sample has around 190,000 distinct CDR3 sequences; 25% to 30% are singletons. The sequenced material came from blood. The chain carries TRBV28 and TRBJ2-2, with 7 positions matching TRBD2. The clonotype originates from a girl aged 2 to 17 with multiple sclerosis. In nucleotides, the CDR3 is TGTGCCAGCAGTTTAGTTTCGGCGGGAGCTCCCGGGGAGCTGTTTTTT. Its translation is CASSLVSAGAPGELFF.